These 13 T cell receptor beta chains were all obtained from the same sample, sequenced in a study of early T cells in non-severe SARS-CoV-2 infection. Using its own MiXCR run on the 5' RACE reads, TCRdb lists one record per CDR3 protein. Of roughly 86,000 distinct CDR3 sequences detected, approximately 14% appear once; the ten largest clones hold under 0.75%. The sample was whole blood. These receptors were collected from an adult who was a healthcare worker with PCR-confirmed SARS-CoV-2 infection or an uninfected control (not recorded which).

This clonotype was seen a few times. This sequence joins TRBV3-1 and TRBJ1-6; D is ambiguous. Germline V gene sequence: CDR1 LGHDT, CDR2 YNNKEL (reference sequence). The CDR3 spans 12 residues. V was clipped by 4 bases and J by 10 bases, with 8 bases between them. CDR3 in DNA: TGTGCCAGCAGCCGAGGCGACTCACCCCTCCACTTT. This gives the protein CASSRGDSPLHF.

The genes are TRBV9 and TRBJ2-2; no clear D gene. V gave up 0 bases and J gave up 4 bases, with 10 bases separating them. CDR1 SGDLS and CDR2 YYNGEE come from the germline V gene. The CDR3 extends over 15 amino acids. CDR3 sequence: CASSVDSYPTGELFF. CDR3 coding DNA: TGTGCCAGCAGCGTAGACAGCTATCCCACCGGGGAGCTGTTTTTT.

In this sample, this clonotype turned up a few times. This chain links TRBV6-6 with TRBJ2-2; TRBD1 might be the D (5 bases). Trimming left V 7 bases short and J 3 bases short, with 12 bases between. The length of the CDR3 is 14 residues. Germline V gene data show CDR1 as MNHNY and CDR2 as SVGAGI (reference sequence). DNA of the CDR3: TGTGCCAGCAAGGGGCCGCGAGACACCGGGGAGCTGTTTTTT. It yields the protein CASKGPRDTGELFF.

The chain links TRBV4-1 to TRBJ2-2, with 9 bases identical to TRBD1. The germline gives CDR1 MGHRA, CDR2 YSYEKL. The CDR3 loop spans 13 amino acids. The V and J ends lost 4 bases and 6 bases, in that order; junction bases with no gene match: 0. CDR3 amino acids: CASSRTGAGELFF. The CDR3 DNA is TGCGCCAGCAGCCGGACAGGGGCCGGGGAGCTGTTTTTT.

The chain joins TRBV18 to TRBJ1-4; TRBD1 is a possible D gene (5 bases). V was shortened by 3 bases and J by 6 bases, with 11 bases between the two germline ends. This CDR3 is built from 14 residues. Germline lookup yields CDR1 KGHSH and CDR2 LQKENI. The CDR3 loop is CASSPGVEDEKLFF. CDR3 in DNA: TGTGCCAGCTCACCGGGGGTGGAAGATGAAAAACTGTTTTTT.

This clonotype was counted only a few times. This chain links TRBV11-2 with TRBJ2-7, with 12 bases aligning to TRBD2. CDR3 length equals 15 residues. Per germline, CDR1 SGHAT and CDR2 FQNNGV. Germline trimming cut 5 bases from V and 3 bases from J; bases unmatched to any gene: 5. CDR3 sequence: CASSPGTSGYYEQYV. The DNA of the CDR3 is TGTGCCAGCAGCCCAGGGACTAGCGGGTACTACGAGCAGTACGTC.

This clonotype was counted ten times or more. The chain employs TRBV4-1 and TRBJ2-1; TRBD1 aligns across 8 bases. Germline CDR1 is MGHRA and CDR2 is YSYEKL. The trim removed 4 bases at V and 6 bases at J, leaving 11 bases unmatched. This CDR3 is built from 16 residues. The CDR3: CASSRVDRGPINEQFF. The CDR3, as DNA: TGCGCCAGCAGCCGCGTCGACAGGGGCCCTATCAATGAGCAGTTCTTC.

The table lists this clonotype with a few counts. The V and J genes are TRBV6-5 and TRBJ2-5; maybe TRBD2 (5 bases). Germline values: CDR1 MNHEY, CDR2 SVGAGI. CDR3 size: 12 residues. V shed 5 bases and J shed 5 bases, with 9 bases lying between them. CDR3 DNA sequence: TGTGCCAGCAGTACCCGGAGGGAGACCCAGTACTTC. This translates into CASSTRRETQYF.

The chain recombines TRBV30 with TRBJ1-2, with TRBD1 identical over 10 bases. Germline V gives CDR1 GTSNPN, CDR2 SVGIG (reference sequence). The CDR3 has 13 amino acids. J was trimmed by 7 bases and V by 2 bases; bases with no gene match: 4. The chain's CDR3 is CAWSPTGGSGYTF. CDR3 coding DNA: TGTGCCTGGAGTCCGACAGGGGGCTCTGGCTACACCTTC.

The chain carries TRBV3-1 and TRBJ2-1; tentative D call: TRBD2 (5 bases). Germline CDR1 is LGHDT and CDR2 is YNNKEL (reference sequence). CDR3 length: 15 amino acids. V lost 1 base, J lost 6 bases, and 13 bases lay in between. The CDR3 protein is CASSQGGGWGNEQFF. CDR3 bases: TGTGCCAGCAGCCAAGGAGGCGGGTGGGGCAATGAGCAGTTCTTC.

The J gene is TRBJ1-1, the V gene TRBV30; D is unclear. Trimming removed 5 bases from V and 4 bases from J, with 17 bases in between. Looked up from germline, CDR1 is GTSNPN and CDR2 is SVGIG (reference sequence). The CDR3 is 14 residues long. The CDR3 DNA reads as TGTGCCTGGTGTTACTTAGGACCCAGCACTGAAGCTTTCTTT. Its protein is CAWCYLGPSTEAFF.

This clonotype appeared a single time. The V gene is TRBV3-1, the J gene TRBJ1-1, with D possibly being TRBD1 (6 bases). The V gene lost 0 bases and the J gene lost 0 bases, with 14 bases spanning the gap. Germline-derived CDR1 and CDR2 are LGHDT and YNNKEL (reference sequence). The CDR3 runs 17 residues. The CDR3 DNA follows: TGTGCCAGCAGCCAAGATCCCGTACAGGGTATGAACACTGAAGCTTTCTTT. Protein: CASSQDPVQGMNTEAFF.

V is TRBV9 and J is TRBJ2-3, with a possible D match to TRBD1 (5 bases). V lost 0 bases and J 5 bases, leaving 10 bases between the germline ends. The CDR3 is made up of 14 amino acids. Germline CDR1 reads SGDLS; CDR2 reads YYNGEE. The CDR3 loop is CASSVVSGIDTQYF. The CDR3 bases are TGTGCCAGCAGCGTAGTTTCAGGGATAGATACGCAGTATTTT. Full variable domain (missing parts from reference TRBV9 and TRBJ2-3): DSGVTQTPKHLITATGQRVTLRCSPRSGDLSVYWYQQSLDQGLQFLIQYYNGEERAKGNILERFSAQQFPDLHSELNLSSLELGDSALYFCASSVVSGIDTQYFGPGTRLTVL.